Listed below are T cell receptor beta chains from one sample, sequenced in a study of T cells in localized non-small cell lung cancer. The repertoire was sequenced with immunoSEQ multiplex PCR; TCRdb's copy has only in-frame clones and lacks some. The table records around 41,000 clones, about 80% of them present only once. The sequenced sample was PBMCs, obtained before any cancer treatment. The receptors stem from a man aged 40-75 years with stage II lung adenocarcinoma. Both conserved end residues are part of each CDR3. D genes are given only for firm matches. Clone size is stated in some rows and not others, as once, few, many or a class when expanded.

size | D | J | V | CDR3 | DNA
- | - | TRBJ1-2 | TRBV5-1 | CASRPVPGTEYGYTF | TGCGCCAGCAGGCCCGTCCCCGGGACGGAGTATGGCTACACCTTC
once | - | TRBJ2-1 | TRBV5-1 | CASSLAFGEQFF | TGCGCCAGCAGCTTGGCCTTCGGTGAGCAGTTCTTC
- | - | TRBJ1-1 | TRBV7-9 | CASSFWPEATEAFF | TGTGCCAGCAGCTTTTGGCCTGAGGCCACTGAAGCTTTCTTT
- | - | TRBJ1-2 | TRBV2 | CAASGGAYGYTF | TGTGCCGCAAGCGGGGGGGCTTATGGCTACACCTTC
- | - | TRBJ2-2 | TRBV2 | CASRPADRSVSGELFF | TGTGCCAGCAGACCCGCCGACAGGAGCGTTAGCGGGGAGCTGTTTTTT
- | TRBD1 | TRBJ1-4 | TRBV7-9 | CASSPSGTGENEKLFF | TGTGCCAGCAGCCCCTCCGGGACAGGGGAGAACGAAAAACTGTTTTTT
- | - | TRBJ2-3 | TRBV5-1 | CASSLPYREADTQYF | TGCGCCAGCAGCTTACCGTACCGAGAGGCGGATACGCAGTATTTT
- | - | TRBJ2-5 | TRBV15 | CATSRDLKTQYF | TGTGCCACCAGCAGAGATCTAAAGACCCAGTACTTC
- | - | TRBJ2-3 | TRBV19 | CASSIELTDTQYF | TGTGCCAGTAGTATCGAGTTAACAGATACGCAGTATTTT
few | - | TRBJ2-5 | TRBV15 | CATSRAGRVTEETQYF | TGTGCCACCAGCAGAGCAGGCAGGGTAACAGAAGAGACCCAGTACTTC
- | - | TRBJ1-1 | TRBV9 | CASSPRTGEAFF | TGTGCCAGCAGCCCCCGCACAGGGGAAGCTTTCTTT
- | TRBD2 | TRBJ2-5 | TRBV7-9 | CASSLWRGGRETQYF | TGTGCCAGCAGCTTATGGCGGGGGGGCCGTGAGACCCAGTACTTC
once | - | TRBJ1-5 | TRBV4-1 | CASSQEQAQWGNQPQHF | TGCGCCAGCAGCCAAGAACAGGCCCAATGGGGCAATCAGCCCCAGCATTTT
- | TRBD2 | TRBJ2-1 | TRBV18 | CASSPDRGGGRNEQFF | TGTGCCAGCTCACCAGACCGCGGGGGGGGTAGGAATGAGCAGTTCTTC
- | - | TRBJ2-7 | TRBV5-5 | CASSLWGAGYEQYF | TGTGCCAGCAGCTTGTGGGGGGCGGGCTACGAGCAGTACTTC
- | - | TRBJ2-1 | TRBV6-1 | CASKGQATYNEQFF | TGTGCCAGCAAAGGGCAGGCAACCTACAATGAGCAGTTCTTC
few | TRBD2 | TRBJ2-4 | TRBV16 | CASSPPGGDIQYF | TGTGCCAGCAGCCCTCCGGGGGGAGACATTCAGTACTTC
- | TRBD2 | TRBJ2-3 | TRBV7-9 | CASSPSGNTDTQYF | TGTGCCAGCAGCCCTAGCGGGAACACAGATACGCAGTATTTT
- | - | TRBJ1-1 | TRBV6-4 | CASSRQFNTEAFF | TGTGCCAGCAGTAGACAGTTCAACACTGAAGCTTTCTTT